The clone carrying this T cell receptor beta chain was seen only a few times. Its target is unknown. The entry originates in a study of beta chain features in type 1 diabetes. The ends lost 3 bases at V and 4 bases at J; junction bases unmatched: 14. The CDR3 sequence is 18 residues long. CDR1 and CDR2 from the germline V gene are KGHSH and LQKENI. Overall study findings and caveats: Researchers reported that naive, central memory and Treg TCRB repertoires appeared more similar in patients than in healthy donors. More deletions and fewer insertions at VDJ junctions were seen in type 1 diabetes patients.

The authors reverse transcribed all of the isolated RNA, so sequencing captured expressed TCRB transcripts. Here immunoSEQ multiplex PCR was the method, and the copy in TCRdb shows in-frame clones only, minus some. The table lists about 360,000 clones, approximately 12% of them singletons. A sort by CD45RO/CCR7/CD25/CD127/CD95/CD27 yielded CD4+ naive, central memory, regulatory and stem cell-like memory cells. This chain links TRBV18 with TRBJ2-5, with 10 bases that match TRBD1. This clonotype was sampled from a man younger than 35 in good health. Sequencing used naive CD4+ T cells from blood. Written as DNA, the CDR3 is TGTGCCAGCTCACCTGAACCACCGGGACAGGGGCGCCGAGAGACCCAGTACTTC. Translated, it gives CASSPEPPGQGRRETQYF.